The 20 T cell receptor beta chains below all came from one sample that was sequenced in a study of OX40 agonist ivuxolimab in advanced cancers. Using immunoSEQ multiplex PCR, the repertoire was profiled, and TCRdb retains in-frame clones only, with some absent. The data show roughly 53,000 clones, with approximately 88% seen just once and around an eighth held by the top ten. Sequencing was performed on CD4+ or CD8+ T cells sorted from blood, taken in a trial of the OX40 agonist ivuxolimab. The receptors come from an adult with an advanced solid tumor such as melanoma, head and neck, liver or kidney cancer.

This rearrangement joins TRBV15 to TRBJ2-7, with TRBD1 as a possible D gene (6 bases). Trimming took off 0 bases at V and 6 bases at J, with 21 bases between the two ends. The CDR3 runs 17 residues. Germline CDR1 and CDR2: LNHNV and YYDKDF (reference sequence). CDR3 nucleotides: TGTGCCACCAGCAGAGAAAAACCGGGACACCTTCCCAGCGAGCAGTACTTC. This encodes CATSREKPGHLPSEQYF. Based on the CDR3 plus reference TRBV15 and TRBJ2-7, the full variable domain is DAMVIQNPRYQVTQFGKPVTLSCSQTLNHNVMYWYQQKSSQAPKLLFHYYDKDFNNEADTPDNFQSRRPNTSFCFLDIRSPGLGDTAMYLCATSREKPGHLPSEQYFGPGTRLTVT.

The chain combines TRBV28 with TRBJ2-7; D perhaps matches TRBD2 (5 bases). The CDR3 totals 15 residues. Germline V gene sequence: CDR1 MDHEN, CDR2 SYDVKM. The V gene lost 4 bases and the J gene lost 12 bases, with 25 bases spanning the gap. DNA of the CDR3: TGTGCCAGCAGTTCAATATCAGTTTCGGGCGGGTTTGGGTACTTC. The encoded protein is CASSSISVSGGFGYF.

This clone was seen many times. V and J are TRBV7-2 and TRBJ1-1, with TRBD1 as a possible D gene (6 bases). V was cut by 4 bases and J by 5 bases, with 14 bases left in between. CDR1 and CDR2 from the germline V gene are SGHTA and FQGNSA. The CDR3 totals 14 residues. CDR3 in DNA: TGTGCCAGCAGCTCTGGACAGTTCGGGACTGAAGCTTTCTTT. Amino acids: CASSSGQFGTEAFF. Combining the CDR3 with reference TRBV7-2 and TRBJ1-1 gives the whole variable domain GAGVSQSPSNKVTEKGKDVELRCDPISGHTALYWYRQSLGQGLEFLIYFQGNSAPDKSGLPSDRFSAERTGGSVSTLTIQRTQQEDSAVYLCASSSGQFGTEAFFGQGTRLTVV.

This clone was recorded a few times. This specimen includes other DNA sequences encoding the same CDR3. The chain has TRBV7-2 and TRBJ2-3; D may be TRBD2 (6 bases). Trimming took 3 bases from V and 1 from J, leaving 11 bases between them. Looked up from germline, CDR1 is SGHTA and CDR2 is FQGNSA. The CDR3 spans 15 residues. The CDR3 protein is CASSLGTPRTDTQYF. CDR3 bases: TGTGCCAGCAGCTTGGGGACTCCCCGCACAGATACGCAGTATTTT.

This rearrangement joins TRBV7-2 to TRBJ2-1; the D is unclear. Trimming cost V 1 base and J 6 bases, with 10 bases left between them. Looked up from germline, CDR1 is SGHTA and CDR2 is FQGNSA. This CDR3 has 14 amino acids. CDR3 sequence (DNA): TGTGCCAGCAGCTTAGACAGTGGACGCAATGAGCAGTTCTTC. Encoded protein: CASSLDSGRNEQFF. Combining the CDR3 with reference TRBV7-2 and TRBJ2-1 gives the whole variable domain GAGVSQSPSNKVTEKGKDVELRCDPISGHTALYWYRQSLGQGLEFLIYFQGNSAPDKSGLPSDRFSAERTGGSVSTLTIQRTQQEDSAVYLCASSLDSGRNEQFFGPGTRLTVL.

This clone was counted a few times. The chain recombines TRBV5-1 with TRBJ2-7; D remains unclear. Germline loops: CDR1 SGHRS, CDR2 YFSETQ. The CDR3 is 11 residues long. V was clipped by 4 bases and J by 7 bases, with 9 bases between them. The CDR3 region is CASSLNKEQYF. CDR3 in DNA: TGCGCCAGCAGCCTCAACAAGGAGCAGTACTTC.

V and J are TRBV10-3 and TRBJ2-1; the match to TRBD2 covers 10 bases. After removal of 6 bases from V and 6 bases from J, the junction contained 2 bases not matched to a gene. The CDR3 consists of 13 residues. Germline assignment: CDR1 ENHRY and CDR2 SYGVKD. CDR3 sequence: CAIRTSGLNEQFF. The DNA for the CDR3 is TGTGCCATCAGGACTAGCGGGCTCAATGAGCAGTTCTTC.

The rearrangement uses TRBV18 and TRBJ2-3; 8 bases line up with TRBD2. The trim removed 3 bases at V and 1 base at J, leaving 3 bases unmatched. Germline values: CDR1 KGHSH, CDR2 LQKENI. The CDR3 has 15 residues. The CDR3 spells CASSPGGGGTDTQYF. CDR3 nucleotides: TGTGCCAGCTCACCCGGGGGGGGCGGCACAGATACGCAGTATTTT.

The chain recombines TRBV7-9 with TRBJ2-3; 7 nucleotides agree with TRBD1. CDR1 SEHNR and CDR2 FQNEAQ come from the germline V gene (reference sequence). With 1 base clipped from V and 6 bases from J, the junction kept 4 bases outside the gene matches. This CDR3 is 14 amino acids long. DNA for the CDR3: TGTGCCAGCAGCTTAGTAGGGGGCGCGGATACGCAGTATTTT. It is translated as CASSLVGGADTQYF.

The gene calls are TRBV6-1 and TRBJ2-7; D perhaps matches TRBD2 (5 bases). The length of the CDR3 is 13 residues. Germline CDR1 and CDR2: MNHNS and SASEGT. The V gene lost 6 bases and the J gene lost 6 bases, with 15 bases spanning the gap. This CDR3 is CASREEFVGEQYV. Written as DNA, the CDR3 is TGTGCCAGCAGGGAGGAGTTTGTGGGCGAGCAGTACGTC.

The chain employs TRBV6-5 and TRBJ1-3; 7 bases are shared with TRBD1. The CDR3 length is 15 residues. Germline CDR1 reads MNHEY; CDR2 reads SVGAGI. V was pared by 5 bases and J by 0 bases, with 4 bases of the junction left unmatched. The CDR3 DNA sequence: TGTGCCAGCAGTACCGACAGGGACTCTGGAAACACCATATATTTT. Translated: CASSTDRDSGNTIYF.

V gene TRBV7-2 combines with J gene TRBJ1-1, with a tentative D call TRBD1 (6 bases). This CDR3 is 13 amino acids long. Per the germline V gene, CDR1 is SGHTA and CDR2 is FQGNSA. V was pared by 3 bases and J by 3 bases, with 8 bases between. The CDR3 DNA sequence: TGTGCCAGCAGCTTGAAGGGGGACACTGAAGCTTTCTTT. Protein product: CASSLKGDTEAFF.

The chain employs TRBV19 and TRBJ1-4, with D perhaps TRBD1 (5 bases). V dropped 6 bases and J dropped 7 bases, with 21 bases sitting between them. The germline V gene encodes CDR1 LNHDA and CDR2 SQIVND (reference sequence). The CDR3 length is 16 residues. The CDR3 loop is CASSLRALGGSEKLFF. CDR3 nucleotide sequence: TGTGCCAGTAGCTTAAGGGCCCTGGGGGGTTCTGAAAAACTGTTTTTT.

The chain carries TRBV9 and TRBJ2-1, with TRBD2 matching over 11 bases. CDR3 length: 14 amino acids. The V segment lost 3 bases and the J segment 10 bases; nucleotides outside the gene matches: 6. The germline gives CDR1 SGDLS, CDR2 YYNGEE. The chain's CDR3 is CASSGLAGGLEQFF. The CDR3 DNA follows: TGTGCCAGCAGCGGATTAGCGGGGGGGCTCGAGCAGTTCTTC. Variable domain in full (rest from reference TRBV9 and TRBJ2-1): DSGVTQTPKHLITATGQRVTLRCSPRSGDLSVYWYQQSLDQGLQFLIQYYNGEERAKGNILERFSAQQFPDLHSELNLSSLELGDSALYFCASSGLAGGLEQFFGPGTRLTVL.

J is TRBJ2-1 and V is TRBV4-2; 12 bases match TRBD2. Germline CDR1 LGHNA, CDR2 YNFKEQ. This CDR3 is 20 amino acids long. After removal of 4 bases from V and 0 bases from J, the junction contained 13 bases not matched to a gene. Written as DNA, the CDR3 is TGTGCCAGCAGCCGATTCCCGGCTAGCGGGAGGGAGAGCTCCTACAATGAGCAGTTCTTC. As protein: CASSRFPASGRESSYNEQFF.

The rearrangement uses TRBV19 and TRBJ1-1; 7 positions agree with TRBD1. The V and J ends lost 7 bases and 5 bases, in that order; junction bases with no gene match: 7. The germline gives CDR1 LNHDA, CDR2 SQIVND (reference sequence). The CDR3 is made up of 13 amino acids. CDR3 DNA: TGTGCCAGTATCAGACAGGGCGGGACTGAAGCTTTCTTT. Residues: CASIRQGGTEAFF.

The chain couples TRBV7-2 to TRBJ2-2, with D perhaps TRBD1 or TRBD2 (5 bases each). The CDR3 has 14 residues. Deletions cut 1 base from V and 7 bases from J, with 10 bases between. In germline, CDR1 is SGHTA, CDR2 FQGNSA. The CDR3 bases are TGTGCCAGCAGCTTAGGGGGGAAAGGCGGGGAGCTGTTTTTT. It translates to CASSLGGKGGELFF.

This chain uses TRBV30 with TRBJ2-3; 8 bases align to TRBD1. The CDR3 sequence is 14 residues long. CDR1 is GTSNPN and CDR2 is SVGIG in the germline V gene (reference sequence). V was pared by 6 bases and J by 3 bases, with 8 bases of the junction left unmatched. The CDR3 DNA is TGTGCCTGCAGGGGGCAGACCCAGACAGATACGCAGTATTTT. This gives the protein CACRGQTQTDTQYF.

CDR3 DNA sequence: TGTGCCACCAGCGGTGTACTCGGGGGCCTCGGCACCTACAATGAGCAGTTCTTC. Encoded protein: CATSGVLGGLGTYNEQFF. This chain connects TRBV15 to TRBJ2-1; D possibly uses TRBD1 or TRBD2 (6 bases each). V was clipped by 5 bases and J by 2 bases, with 22 bases between them. CDR1 is LNHNV and CDR2 is YYDKDF in the germline V gene (reference sequence). The CDR3 loop spans 18 amino acids.

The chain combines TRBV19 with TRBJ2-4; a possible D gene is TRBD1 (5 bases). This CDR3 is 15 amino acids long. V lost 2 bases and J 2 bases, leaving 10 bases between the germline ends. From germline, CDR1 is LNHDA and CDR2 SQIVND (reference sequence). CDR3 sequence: CASSIQGNSKNIQYF. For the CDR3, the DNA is TGTGCCAGTAGTATACAGGGTAACTCCAAAAACATTCAGTACTTC.